These 20 T cell receptor beta chains were all obtained from the same sample, sequenced in a study of control samples from healthy donors and cancer patients (dated by TCRdb to about 2020). The method was the immunoSEQ multiplex PCR assay. TCRdb mirrors the immuneACCESS table, restricted to in-frame sequences. Some clones are absent from its copies; in checked studies, under half trace to an unresolved V gene, and the reason for the others is unknown. The table for this sample lists under 150,000 clones; about 95% of them were counted only once. The top ten clonotypes cover approximately 4% of the sample. Sequenced material: blood. Receptors were obtained from a man between 25 and 39 years old in good health.

This clone came up a few times. The chain joins TRBV19 to TRBJ1-5, with D possibly TRBD1 on 5 matching bases. The CDR3 totals 15 residues. Germline assignment: CDR1 LNHDA and CDR2 SQIVND (reference sequence). Trimming removed 3 bases from V and 4 bases from J, with 13 bases in between. CDR3 sequence (DNA): TGTGCCAGTAGTATTAGGGGTAGTGGTAATCAGCCCCAGCATTTT. Translating gives CASSIRGSGNQPQHF.

The chain links TRBV2 to TRBJ1-1; the D gene is possibly TRBD1 (5 bases). Trimming stripped 2 bases from V and 1 base from J, with 11 bases between. Germline V gene sequence: CDR1 SNHLY, CDR2 FYNNEI. The CDR3 is 15 residues long. CDR3 sequence (DNA): TGTGCCAGCAGTGAACGGGGACCTACGAACACTGAAGCTTTCTTT. As protein: CASSERGPTNTEAFF.

V is TRBV21-1 and J is TRBJ2-5; TRBD2 is the table's D call and was not checked against the DNA. TRBV21-1 is reported as a pseudogene. The CDR3 runs to 13 residues. The CDR3, as DNA: TGTGCCAGCGTTCGGGGGGGCTTAGAGACCCAGTACTTC. Translated: CASVRGGLETQYF.

This clone was picked up one time. V is TRBV9 and J is TRBJ2-1; 10 nucleotides match TRBD2. V trimming: 5 bases; J trimming: 6 bases; junction bases outside the gene matches: 5. The V gene's germline CDR1 is SGDLS and CDR2 YYNGEE. The length of the CDR3 is 14 residues. CDR3 in amino acids: CASSVGTSVNEQFF. The CDR3 DNA sequence: TGTGCCAGCAGTGTCGGGACTAGCGTCAATGAGCAGTTCTTC.

The rearrangement joins TRBV7-3 to TRBJ2-3; D unresolved. The CDR3 is 14 residues long. Per germline, CDR1 SGHTA and CDR2 FQGTGA. V gave up 2 bases and J gave up 0 bases, with 6 bases separating them. The CDR3 nucleotides read TGTGCCAGCAGCTTACGGGCTAGCACAGATACGCAGTATTTT. This gives the protein CASSLRASTDTQYF. Full variable domain (missing parts from reference TRBV7-3 and TRBJ2-3): GAGVSQTPSNKVTEKGKYVELRCDPISGHTALYWYRQSLGQGPEFLIYFQGTGAADDSGLPNDRFFAVRPEGSVSTLKIQRTERGDSAVYLCASSLRASTDTQYFGPGTRLTVL.

This chain uses TRBV4-1 with TRBJ2-1; D may be TRBD2 (6 bases). V gave up 0 bases and J gave up 3 bases, with 12 bases separating them. The CDR3 is 16 amino acids. CDR1 MGHRA and CDR2 YSYEKL come from the germline V gene. CDR3 sequence reads: CASSQDASGGYNEQFF. The CDR3 nucleotides are TGCGCCAGCAGCCAAGATGCGTCCGGGGGCTACAATGAGCAGTTCTTC.

This clone was seen just once. This chain links TRBV7-2 with TRBJ2-2; the D gene is possibly TRBD2 (6 bases). V shed 5 bases and J shed 1 base, with 20 bases lying between them. CDR1 and CDR2 (germline): SGHTA, FQGNSA. The CDR3 loop spans 18 amino acids. CDR3 protein: CASSQLALAAGNTGELFF. The CDR3 DNA follows: TGTGCCAGCAGCCAGCTGGCACTAGCAGCTGGGAACACCGGGGAGCTGTTTTTT.

This rearrangement joins TRBV7-9 to TRBJ1-5; tentatively, D is TRBD1 (6 bases). Germline values: CDR1 SEHNR, CDR2 FQNEAQ (reference sequence). The CDR3 spans 15 residues. The V end was cut by 4 bases, the J end by 5 bases, with 15 bases between. The CDR3 protein is CASSSWVAGDQPQHF. CDR3 nucleotide sequence: TGTGCCAGCAGCTCATGGGTGGCAGGGGATCAGCCCCAGCATTTT.

This clone was seen a single time. The chain joins TRBV5-4 to TRBJ1-2, with 12 bases matching TRBD1. Germline values: CDR1 SGHNT, CDR2 YYREEE (reference sequence). This CDR3 has 16 amino acids. The V and J ends lost 5 bases and 4 bases, in that order; junction bases with no gene match: 9. CDR3 protein: CASSLPGQGAIYGYTF. DNA for the CDR3: TGTGCCAGCAGTCTGCCGGGACAGGGGGCCATCTATGGCTACACCTTC.

J is TRBJ2-3 and V is TRBV3-1 (or the pseudogene TRBV3-2), with TRBD2 matching 12 bases. The CDR3 is 15 amino acids. V shed 4 bases, J shed 1 base, and the junction held 0 bases outside the gene matches. CDR1 and CDR2 (germline): LGHDT, YNNKEL (reference sequence). The CDR3 region has the DNA TGTGCCAGCAGCCGACTAGCGGGGGGCACAGATACGCAGTATTTT. The encoded protein is CASSRLAGGTDTQYF.

The chain couples TRBV5-1 to TRBJ1-1; 8 positions agree with TRBD1. Germline CDR1 is SGHRS and CDR2 is YFSETQ. With V trimmed by 2 bases and J by 0 bases, 6 bases remained unmatched. The CDR3 extends over 16 amino acids. The CDR3, as DNA: TGCGCCAGCAGCTTAGCGCCAGGGGGCGTGAACACTGAAGCTTTCTTT. Protein: CASSLAPGGVNTEAFF.

The chain employs TRBV5-4 and TRBJ1-1; D not certain. Looked up from germline, CDR1 is SGHNT and CDR2 is YYREEE (reference sequence). This CDR3 comprises 14 residues. V was pared by 4 bases and J by 7 bases, with 17 bases between. Here the CDR3 DNA reads TGTGCCAGCAGCCCTCGCCTCGAACGAGGTGAAGCTTTCTTT. Translation: CASSPRLERGEAFF.

This clone was seen a single time. This chain uses TRBV28 with TRBJ1-5, with D maybe TRBD1 (5 bases). V lost 8 bases and J 6 bases, leaving 17 bases between the germline ends. The CDR3 has 14 amino acids. Germline V CDR1 and CDR2: MDHEN, SYDVKM. Here the CDR3 DNA reads TGTGCCAGCGGTCACTCAGGGTCGGTTCAGCCCCAGCATTTT. Translation gives CASGHSGSVQPQHF.

V is TRBV4-1 and J is TRBJ1-1; D is perhaps TRBD1 (5 bases). This CDR3 contains 14 residues. Trimming left V 0 bases short and J 4 bases short, with 9 bases between. Germline CDR1 is MGHRA and CDR2 is YSYEKL. The CDR3 protein is CASSQDGGSTEAFF. CDR3 bases: TGCGCCAGCAGCCAAGATGGGGGAAGCACTGAAGCTTTCTTT.

The chain joins TRBV5-4 to TRBJ2-4; 9 bases are shared with TRBD2. J lost 0 bases, V lost 5 bases, and 6 bases had no gene match. The germline gives CDR1 SGHNT, CDR2 YYREEE (reference sequence). This CDR3 is built from 16 residues. CDR3 bases: TGTGCCAGCAGTTCGACTAGCGGCGTAGCCAAAAACATTCAGTACTTC. This translates into CASSSTSGVAKNIQYF.

The chain is built from TRBV19 and TRBJ1-2, with D maybe TRBD1 (6 bases). Germline CDR1 and CDR2: LNHDA and SQIVND (reference sequence). Deletions cut 5 bases from V and 0 bases from J, with 19 bases between. CDR3 length: 17 residues. Written as DNA, the CDR3 is TGTGCCAGTAGTCCCGTTTCCTACAGGGAAGCTAACTATGGCTACACCTTC. Its protein product is CASSPVSYREANYGYTF.

This sequence joins TRBV19 and TRBJ1-3; D unclear. The CDR3 sequence is 16 residues long. V was pared by 4 bases and J by 0 bases, with 13 bases between. Per germline, CDR1 LNHDA and CDR2 SQIVND (reference sequence). The CDR3 reads CASSRSRLSSGNTIYF. In DNA, the CDR3 is TGTGCCAGTAGTAGGAGTAGGTTAAGCTCTGGAAACACCATATATTTT.

V gene TRBV7-6 combines with J gene TRBJ1-1; no definite D call. Germline CDR1 SGHVS, CDR2 FNYEAQ. The CDR3 consists of 15 residues. V lost 1 base, J lost 1 base, and 10 bases lay in between. The CDR3 loop is CASSLEAGWNTEAFF. In nucleotides, the CDR3 is TGTGCCAGCAGCTTAGAGGCGGGTTGGAACACTGAAGCTTTCTTT.

The chain recombines TRBV27 with TRBJ2-7, with 11 bases identical to TRBD1. This CDR3 comprises 16 residues. V dropped 5 bases and J dropped 2; count of bases not matched to a gene: 8. Germline V CDR1 and CDR2: MNHEY, SMNVEV (reference sequence). The DNA of the CDR3 is TGTGCCAGCAGTGACGGACAGGGGGCCGCACCCTACGAGCAGTACTTC. Residues: CASSDGQGAAPYEQYF.

The rearrangement joins TRBV6-5 to TRBJ2-5; 10 bases agree with TRBD1. The CDR3 is 15 amino acids. Germline loops: CDR1 MNHEY, CDR2 SVGAGI. Trimming at V came to 8 bases and at J to 7 bases, leaving 13 bases not matched to a gene. The CDR3 loop reads CASVRSGTGEGTQYF. The CDR3 nucleotides read TGTGCCAGCGTCCGCTCCGGGACAGGGGAAGGGACCCAGTACTTC.